This paragraph covers one TCR beta chain sequence. Ages ranged from about 18 to 89 years, with residence in around 24 US areas. Membership in each cohort depended on participant-reported clinical history. Per the study methods: Reference gene primers were amplified, and this amplification served to estimate nucleated cell counts. The protocol was immunoSEQ multiplex PCR, while the TCRdb copy is restricted to in-frame clones and leaves out a portion. V, J and clone size derive from that table, while D and trimming were established from the DNA sequence. The repertoire has some 190,000 clones, around 80% of them found once; the top ten carry around 4.5%. The data are from a study of blood T cell repertoires in COVID-19. Study in general: Researchers got acute and convalescent COVID-19 samples from the United States, Italy and Spain.

The CDR3 is 14 amino acids. The germline CDR1 and CDR2 sequences are SGHTA and FQGTGA. Trimming took 8 bases from V and 3 from J, leaving 17 bases between them. The sequenced material came from PBMCs or T cells enriched from blood (not recorded which). The source is a man aged 30 to 45 with acute COVID-19. The chain uses TRBV7-3 and TRBJ2-7; D perhaps matches TRBD1 (6 bases). The CDR3 spells CASAQGGLSYEQYF. DNA of the CDR3: TGTGCCAGCGCACAAGGGGGTCTGAGCTACGAGCAGTACTTC.